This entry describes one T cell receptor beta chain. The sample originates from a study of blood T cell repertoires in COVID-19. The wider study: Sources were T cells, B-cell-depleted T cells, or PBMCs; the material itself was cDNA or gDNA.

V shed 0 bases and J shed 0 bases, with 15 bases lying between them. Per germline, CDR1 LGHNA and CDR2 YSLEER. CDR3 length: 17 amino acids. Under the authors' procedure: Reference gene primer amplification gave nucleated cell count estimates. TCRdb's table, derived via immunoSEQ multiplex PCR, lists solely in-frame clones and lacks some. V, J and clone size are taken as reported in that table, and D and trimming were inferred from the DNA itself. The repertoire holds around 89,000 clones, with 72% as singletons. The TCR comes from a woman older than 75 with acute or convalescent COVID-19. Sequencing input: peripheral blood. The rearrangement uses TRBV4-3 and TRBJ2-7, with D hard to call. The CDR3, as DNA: TGCGCCAGCAGCCAAGATCTGCTGGCCAGGTCCTCCTACGAGCAGTACTTC. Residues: CASSQDLLARSSYEQYF.